This TCR beta chain was sequenced during a study of shared clonotypes between healthy human individuals. Study-wide points: The low donor count limited represented genetic and exposure-history diversity.

Trimming took 1 base from V and 8 from J; bases not matched to a gene: 12. Germline V gene data show CDR1 as SEHNR and CDR2 as FQNEAQ (reference sequence). The CDR3 is 17 amino acids. Donors comprised healthy HIV-negative adults lacking recent acute infections or vaccinations. Data came from immunoSEQ multiplex PCR; TCRdb stores just in-frame clones and leaves some out. The sample lists around 990,000 clones, 77% seen once, with about 0.94% in the top ten. Turning to this clone: Its specificity is not known.

The material sequenced was memory CD4+ T cells from PBMCs. The subset: CD45RA-negative fraction. The sequence was collected from a man younger than 35 in good health. Some clones in this sample may be carry-over from other donors' samples. The chain recombines TRBV7-9 with TRBJ1-4, with 8 nucleotides matching TRBD1. This chain's CDR3 is CASSLVFSAGGAEKLFF. CDR3 coding DNA: TGTGCCAGCAGCTTAGTCTTTTCGGCAGGGGGCGCGGAAAAACTGTTTTTT.